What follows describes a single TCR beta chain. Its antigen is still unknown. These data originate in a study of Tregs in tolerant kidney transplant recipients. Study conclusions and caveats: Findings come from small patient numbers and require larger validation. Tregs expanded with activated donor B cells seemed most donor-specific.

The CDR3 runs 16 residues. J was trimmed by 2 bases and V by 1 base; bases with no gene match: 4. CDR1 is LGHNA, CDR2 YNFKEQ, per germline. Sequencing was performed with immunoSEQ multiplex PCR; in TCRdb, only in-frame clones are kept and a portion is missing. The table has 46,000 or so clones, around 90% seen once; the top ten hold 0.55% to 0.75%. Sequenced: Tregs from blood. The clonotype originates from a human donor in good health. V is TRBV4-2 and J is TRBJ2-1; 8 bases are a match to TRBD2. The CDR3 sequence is CASSQGGRPAYNEQFF. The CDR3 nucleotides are TGTGCCAGCAGCCAAGGCGGGAGGCCCGCCTACAATGAGCAGTTCTTC.